Shown below are 7 T cell receptor beta chains from a single sample sequenced in a study of cytomegalovirus exposure and HLA in healthy donors. 13 Jbeta primers and 60 Vbeta primers were used for the PCR. Only in-frame clones appear in the TCRdb table, and some are missing; sequencing was by immunoSEQ multiplex PCR. The repertoire holds over 45,000 clones, with 65% to 85% as singletons. Input material: PBMCs. The receptor set was obtained from a boy between 10 and 17 years old in good health and CMV-seropositive.

J is TRBJ1-1 and V is TRBV5-6; tentative D call: TRBD1 (6 bases). Germline V gene sequence: CDR1 SGHDT, CDR2 YYEEEE. V dropped 1 base and J dropped 9 bases, with 13 bases sitting between them. This CDR3 has 13 residues. The CDR3 DNA follows: TGTGCCAGCAGCTTGAGAGGGACAACGAAAGCTTTCTTT. It specifies CASSLRGTTKAFF.

J is TRBJ2-7 and V is TRBV19, with 8 nucleotides matching TRBD1. Germline V gives CDR1 LNHDA, CDR2 SQIVND (reference sequence). The CDR3 is made up of 13 amino acids. V lost 5 bases, J lost 6 bases, and 6 bases stayed unmatched. The CDR3 DNA reads as TGTGCCAGTAGTTTCGGACAGGGCCGCGAGCAGTACTTC. Protein: CASSFGQGREQYF.

The chain joins TRBV7-8 to TRBJ1-1; perhaps TRBD1 as D (5 bases). Germline values: CDR1 SGHVS, CDR2 FQNEAQ. CDR3 length: 12 amino acids. V was trimmed by 1 base and J by 11 bases, leaving 11 bases between them. In nucleotides, the CDR3 is TGTGCCAGCAGCTTAGTAGCGGGGGGGGCTTTCTTT. Encoded protein: CASSLVAGGAFF.

V usage is TRBV11-2 and J usage is TRBJ2-3; 7 nucleotides line up with TRBD2. Germline CDR1 SGHAT, CDR2 FQNNGV. The CDR3 runs to 15 residues. Trimming removed 2 bases from V and 5 bases from J; junction bases left unmatched: 7. The CDR3 sequence is CASSLRSGEGDTQYF. CDR3 in DNA: TGTGCCAGCAGCTTAAGATCGGGGGAGGGAGATACGCAGTATTTT.

There are a few counts of this clone. The genes are TRBV9 and TRBJ1-6; TRBD1 is a possible D gene (6 bases). The CDR3 is 16 amino acids. Germline V gene data show CDR1 as SGDLS and CDR2 as YYNGEE. Trimming cost V 0 bases and J 6 bases, with 13 bases left between them. DNA of the CDR3: TGTGCCAGCAGCGTAGGGGGGGGGCCCGGTAATTCACCCCTCCACTTT. It specifies CASSVGGGPGNSPLHF. Drawing the rest from reference TRBV9 and TRBJ1-6, the complete variable domain is DSGVTQTPKHLITATGQRVTLRCSPRSGDLSVYWYQQSLDQGLQFLIQYYNGEERAKGNILERFSAQQFPDLHSELNLSSLELGDSALYFCASSVGGGPGNSPLHFGNGTRLTVT.

The J gene is TRBJ1-4, the V gene TRBV7-9; the D gene is possibly TRBD1 (5 bases). The germline V gene has CDR1 SEHNR and CDR2 FQNEAQ (reference sequence). This CDR3 has 15 residues. Trimming removed 5 bases at V and 6 bases at J, with 16 bases between. CDR3 region: CASSPGSGVDEKLFF. Written as DNA, the CDR3 is TGTGCCAGCAGCCCCGGGTCGGGGGTCGATGAAAAACTGTTTTTT.

A word on this clone: A read error may account for a junction end that differs from germline. The chain recombines TRBV7-9 with TRBJ2-7; TRBD1 aligns across 9 bases. The CDR3 extends over 18 amino acids. Germline CDR1 reads SEHNR; CDR2 reads FQNEAQ (reference sequence). CDR3 protein: CSSSLLLDPGTGLYEQYF. DNA for the CDR3: TGTTCCAGCAGCTTATTGCTCGATCCCGGGACAGGGCTCTACGAGCAGTACTTC.